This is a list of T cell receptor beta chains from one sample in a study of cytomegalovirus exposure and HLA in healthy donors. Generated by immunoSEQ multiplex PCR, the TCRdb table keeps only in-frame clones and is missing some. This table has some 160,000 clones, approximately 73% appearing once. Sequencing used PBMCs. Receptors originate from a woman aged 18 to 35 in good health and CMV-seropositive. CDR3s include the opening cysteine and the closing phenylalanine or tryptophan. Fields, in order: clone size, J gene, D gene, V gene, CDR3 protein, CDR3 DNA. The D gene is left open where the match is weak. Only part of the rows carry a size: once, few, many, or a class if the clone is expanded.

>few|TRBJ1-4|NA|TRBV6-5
CASSPRQTGEKLFF
TGTGCCAGCAGTCCCCGGCAGACGGGTGAAAAACTGTTTTTT
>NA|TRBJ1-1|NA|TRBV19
CASSPLGVMNTEAFF
TGTGCCAGTAGCCCATTGGGAGTTATGAACACTGAAGCTTTCTTT
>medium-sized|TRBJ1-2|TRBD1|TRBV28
CASSFGQGNYGYTF
TGTGCCAGCAGTTTCGGACAGGGGAACTATGGCTACACCTTC
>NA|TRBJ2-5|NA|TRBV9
CASSTSSGRQETQYF
TGTGCCAGCAGCACCAGTTCGGGGAGGCAAGAGACCCAGTACTTC
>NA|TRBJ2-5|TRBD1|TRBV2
CASSPPDREETQYF
TGTGCCAGCAGTCCACCGGACAGGGAAGAGACCCAGTACTTC
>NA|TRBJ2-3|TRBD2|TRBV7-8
CASSLGLGTDTQYF
TGTGCCAGCAGCCTCGGACTAGGCACAGATACGCAGTATTTT
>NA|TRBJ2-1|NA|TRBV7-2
CASSFEGVEQFF
TGTGCCAGCAGCTTTGAAGGGGTTGAGCAGTTCTTC
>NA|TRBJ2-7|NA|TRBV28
CASTPQGNEQYF
TGTGCCAGCACCCCCCAGGGTAACGAGCAGTACTTC
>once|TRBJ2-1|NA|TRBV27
CASRSLAIDNEQFF
TGTGCCTCGCGGAGTCTAGCGATAGACAATGAGCAGTTCTTC
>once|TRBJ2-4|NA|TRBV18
CASSPPGAGVSLAKNIQYF
TGTGCCAGCTCACCCCCGGGGGCGGGGGTTAGTCTAGCCAAAAACATTCAGTACTTC
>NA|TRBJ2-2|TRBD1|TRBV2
CASSGQQGITGELFF
TGTGCCAGCAGTGGGCAACAGGGGATTACCGGGGAGCTGTTTTTT
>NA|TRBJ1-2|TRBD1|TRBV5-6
CASSQQGWYGYTF
TGTGCCAGCAGTCAACAGGGGTGGTATGGCTACACCTTC
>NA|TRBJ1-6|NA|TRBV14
CASSLSQGNSPLHF
TGTGCCAGCAGCCTGAGTCAGGGGAATTCACCCCTCCACTTT
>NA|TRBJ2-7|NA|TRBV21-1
CASSLGQETYEQYF
TGTGCCAGCAGTCTGGGACAGGAGACCTACGAGCAGTACTTC
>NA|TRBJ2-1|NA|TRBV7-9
CASSLELFDEQFF
TGTGCCAGCAGCTTAGAGCTCTTTGATGAGCAGTTCTTC
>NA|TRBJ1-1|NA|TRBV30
CAWRDTVNTEAFF
TGTGCCTGGAGGGATACAGTGAACACTGAAGCTTTCTTT
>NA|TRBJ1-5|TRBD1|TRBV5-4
CASSWDRGRPQHF
TGTGCCAGCAGCTGGGACAGGGGACGGCCCCAGCATTTT
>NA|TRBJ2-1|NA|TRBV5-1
CASSLLDPSSYNEQFF
TGCGCCAGCAGCTTGCTAGATCCGAGCTCCTACAATGAGCAGTTCTTC
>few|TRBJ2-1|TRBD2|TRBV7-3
CASSFDSGGYNEQFF
TGTGCCAGCAGCTTTGATAGCGGGGGGTACAATGAGCAGTTCTTC
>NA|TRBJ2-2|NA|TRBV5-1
CAGGQGSGTGELFF
TGCGCCGGGGGACAAGGTTCCGGCACCGGGGAGCTGTTTTTT
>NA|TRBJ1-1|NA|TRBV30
CACFTGGTEAFF
TGTGCCTGTTTTACGGGGGGTACTGAAGCTTTCTTT
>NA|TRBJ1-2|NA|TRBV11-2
CASSSNNQGFYGYTF
TGTGCCAGCAGCTCCAACAACCAGGGATTCTATGGCTACACCTTC
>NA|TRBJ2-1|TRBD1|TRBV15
CATRSGGNYNEQFF
TGTGCCACCCGGTCAGGGGGAAATTACAATGAGCAGTTCTTC
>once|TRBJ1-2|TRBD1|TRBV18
CASSPRIDRGFSNYGYTF
TGTGCCAGCTCACCACGGATCGACAGGGGGTTTTCAAACTATGGCTACACCTTC
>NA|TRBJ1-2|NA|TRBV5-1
CASSLSANYGYTF
TGCGCCAGCAGCTTGAGCGCTAACTATGGCTACACCTTC
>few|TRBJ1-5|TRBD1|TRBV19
CASSSDRVASQPQHF
TGTGCCAGTAGTTCCGACAGGGTAGCTTCGCAGCCCCAGCATTTT
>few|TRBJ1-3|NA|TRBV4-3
CASSSRLGASGNTIYF
TGCGCCAGCAGCTCCCGTTTGGGGGCCTCTGGAAACACCATATATTTT
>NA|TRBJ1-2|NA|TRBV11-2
CASSLSPTRPYGYTF
TGTGCCAGCAGCTTGAGTCCAACCCGCCCCTATGGCTACACCTTC